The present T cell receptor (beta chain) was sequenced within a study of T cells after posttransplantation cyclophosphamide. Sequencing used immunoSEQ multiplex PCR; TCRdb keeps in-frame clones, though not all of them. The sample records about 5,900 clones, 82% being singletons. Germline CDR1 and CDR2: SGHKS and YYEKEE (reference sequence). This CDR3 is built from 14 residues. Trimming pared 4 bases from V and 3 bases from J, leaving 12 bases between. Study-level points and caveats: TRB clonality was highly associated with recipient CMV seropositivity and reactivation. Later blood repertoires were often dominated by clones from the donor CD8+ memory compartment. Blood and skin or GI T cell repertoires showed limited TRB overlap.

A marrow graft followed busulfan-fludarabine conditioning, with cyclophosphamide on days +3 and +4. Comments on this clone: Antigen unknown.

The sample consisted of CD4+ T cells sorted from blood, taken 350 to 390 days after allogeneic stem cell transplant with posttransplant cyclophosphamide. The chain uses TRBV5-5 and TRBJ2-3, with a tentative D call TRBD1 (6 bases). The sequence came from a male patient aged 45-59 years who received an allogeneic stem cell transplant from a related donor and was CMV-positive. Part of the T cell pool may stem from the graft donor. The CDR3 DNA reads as TGTGCCAGCAGCAGAGGACAGTCTACAGATACGCAGTATTTT. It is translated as CASSRGQSTDTQYF.